Listed below are T cell receptor beta chains from one sample, sequenced in a study of blood T cell repertoires in COVID-19. Clones were read by immunoSEQ multiplex PCR, and TCRdb kept only the in-frame ones, dropping some. This table holds roughly 300,000 clones, roughly 90% found once. The source material was PBMCs or T cells enriched from blood (not recorded which). The receptors shown here come from a woman in her twenties or thirties who had recovered from COVID-19. Both conserved end residues are part of each CDR3.

v_gene	j_gene	CDR3aa
TRBV10-2	TRBJ2-1	CASSGTARYNEQFF
TRBV28	TRBJ1-1	CASRARTGRGTEAFF
TRBV28	TRBJ1-3	CASSLLGRFNSGNTIYF
TRBV2	TRBJ1-5	CASRSTGNQPQHF
TRBV19	TRBJ1-1	CASTSAGGMNTEAFF
TRBV5-1	TRBJ2-7	CASSLTGQDVYEQYF
TRBV30	TRBJ2-2	CAWSGLAGTNTGELFF
TRBV28	TRBJ1-2	CASSFPGASGGFYGYTF
TRBV30	TRBJ1-3	CASGQGRAGNTIYF
TRBV5-1	TRBJ1-1	CASSHQDRVGPNTEAFF
TRBV5-6	TRBJ2-7	CASSLVPGDEQYF
TRBV4-1	TRBJ1-2	CASSETGSYGYTF
TRBV13	TRBJ1-6	CASSGDTTGVNNSPLHF
TRBV9	TRBJ2-5	CASSEPGLQGGETQYF
TRBV5-8	TRBJ2-6	CASSRYGSAGANVLTF
TRBV6-5	TRBJ2-1	CASFTRQLPYNEQFF
TRBV6-4	TRBJ1-1	CASKAGLNTEAFF
TRBV19	TRBJ2-1	CASSIEGAQEQFF
TRBV18	TRBJ1-1	CASSPQGTGMSAEAFF
TRBV2	TRBJ2-1	CASSRGGPGLGSYNEQFF
TRBV2	TRBJ2-1	CASSPNNNEQFF
TRBV27	TRBJ2-2	CASSPGANTGELFF
TRBV30	TRBJ1-5	CAWSSGMVQPQHF